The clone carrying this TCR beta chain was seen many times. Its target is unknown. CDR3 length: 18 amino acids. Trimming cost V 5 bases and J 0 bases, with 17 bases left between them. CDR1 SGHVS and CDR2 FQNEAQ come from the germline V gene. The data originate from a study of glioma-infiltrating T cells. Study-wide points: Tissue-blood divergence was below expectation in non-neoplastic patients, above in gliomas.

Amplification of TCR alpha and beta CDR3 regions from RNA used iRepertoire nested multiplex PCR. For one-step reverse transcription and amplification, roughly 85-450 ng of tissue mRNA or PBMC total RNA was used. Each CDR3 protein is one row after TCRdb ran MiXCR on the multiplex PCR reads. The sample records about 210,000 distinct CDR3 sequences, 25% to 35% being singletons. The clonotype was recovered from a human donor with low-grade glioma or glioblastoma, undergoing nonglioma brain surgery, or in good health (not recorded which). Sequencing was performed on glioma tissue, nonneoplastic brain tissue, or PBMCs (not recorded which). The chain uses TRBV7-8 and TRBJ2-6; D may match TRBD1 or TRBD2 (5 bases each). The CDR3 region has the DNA TGTGCCAGCAGCCCCCGGGACGTAATAAACTCTGGGGCCAACGTCCTGACTTTC. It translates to CASSPRDVINSGANVLTF.